This TCR beta chain was found in a study of T-cell memory formation after mild COVID-19. A single record per CDR3 protein comes from TCRdb applying MiXCR to the 5' RACE reads. The sample yields hundreds of thousands of distinct CDR3 sequences, about 17% seen once. The receptor's source is a man aged 18 to 29 who had mild COVID-19 (a few samples of this study predate the infection). Cell type and time point are not known. Sequencing was performed on PBMCs or a T cell subset sorted from them (not recorded which).

CDR3 protein: CASSFRGGIGTEAFF. CDR3 coding DNA: TGTGCCAGCAGTTTTAGGGGGGGGATCGGAACTGAAGCTTTCTTT. The rearrangement links TRBV12-3 or TRBV12-4 to TRBJ1-1, with a tentative D call TRBD1 (6 bases). The germline V and J ends were trimmed by 3 bases and 5 bases, with 16 bases remaining between them. This CDR3 is 15 amino acids long.